The 11 T cell receptor beta chains below come from one sample, sequenced in a study of OX40 agonist ivuxolimab in advanced cancers. The data were produced by immunoSEQ multiplex PCR, yet TCRdb's version contains in-frame clones alone and is incomplete. The sample lists tens of thousands of clones, 80% to 90% seen once, with 3% to 4% in the top ten. The sequencing used CD4+ or CD8+ T cells sorted from blood, collected in a trial of the OX40 agonist ivuxolimab. The receptors originated from an adult with an advanced solid tumor such as melanoma, head and neck, liver or kidney cancer.

The chain has TRBV11-3 and TRBJ2-3, with D possibly matching TRBD2 (5 bases). Germline CDR1 is SGHNT and CDR2 is YENEEA. The CDR3 contains 13 residues. The V gene lost 3 bases and the J gene lost 5 bases, with 9 bases spanning the gap. The CDR3, as DNA: TGTGCCAGCAGCTTTCGACTAAGAGATACGCAGTATTTT. It codes for CASSFRLRDTQYF.

This clone was recorded only once. A read error may account for a junction end that differs from germline. The rearrangement joins TRBV2 to TRBJ1-1, with unresolved D. This CDR3 is 14 amino acids long. Germline assignment: CDR1 SNHLY and CDR2 FYNNEI. Here the CDR3 reads CASREGRGNTEAFF. The CDR3 DNA sequence: TGTGCCAGCAGAGAAGGACGGGGGAACACTGAAGCTTTCTTT.

The rearrangement uses TRBV9 and TRBJ2-5; 8 bases fit TRBD2. The CDR3 contains 17 residues. J gave up 1 base and V 0 bases, and 8 bases lay outside the gene matches. Germline CDR1 is SGDLS and CDR2 is YYNGEE. The CDR3 bases are TGTGCCAGCAGCGTAGGGGGGCTAGCGGGTACCCAAGAGACCCAGTACTTC. Amino acid sequence: CASSVGGLAGTQETQYF.

J is TRBJ2-7 and V is TRBV4-1, with 7 bases matching TRBD1. The CDR3 has 14 amino acids. Germline CDR1 is MGHRA and CDR2 is YSYEKL. Trimming at V came to 3 bases and at J to 1 base, leaving 3 bases not matched to a gene. CDR3 region: CASSHGTASYEQYF. The DNA of the CDR3 is TGCGCCAGCAGCCACGGGACAGCTTCCTACGAGCAGTACTTC.

This clone was recorded a few times. The chain carries TRBV25-1 and TRBJ2-7; perhaps D is TRBD1 or TRBD2 (7 bases each). The germline V and J ends were trimmed by 3 bases and 6 bases, with 15 bases remaining between them. CDR3 length equals 14 residues. Germline CDR1 and CDR2: MGHDK and SYGVNS. This chain's CDR3 is CASSETGTIGEQYF. The CDR3 DNA is TGTGCCAGCAGTGAGACAGGGACTATCGGCGAGCAGTACTTC.

The gene calls are TRBV29-1 and TRBJ1-4; D not certain. Trimming took 2 bases from V and 4 from J, leaving 11 bases between them. CDR1 and CDR2 (germline): SQVTM, ANQGSEA. The CDR3 totals 14 residues. The CDR3 region is CSVEPQLNNEKLFF. The DNA of the CDR3 is TGCAGCGTTGAACCCCAGCTCAATAATGAAAAACTGTTTTTT. Combining the CDR3 with reference TRBV29-1 and TRBJ1-4 gives the whole variable domain SAVISQKPSRDICQRGTSLTIQCQVDSQVTMMFWYRQQPGQSLTLIATANQGSEATYESGFVIDKFPISRPNLTFSTLTVSNMSPEDSSIYLCSVEPQLNNEKLFFGSGTQLSVL.

The gene calls are TRBV5-1 and TRBJ2-1; TRBD1 aligns across 8 bases. V was pared by 7 bases and J by 6 bases, with 18 bases of the junction left unmatched. The CDR3 loop spans 17 amino acids. The V gene's germline CDR1 is SGHRS and CDR2 YFSETQ. The CDR3: CASAGIRGRLGFNEQFF. In DNA form, the CDR3 reads TGCGCCAGCGCAGGAATCAGGGGGCGTCTAGGGTTCAATGAGCAGTTCTTC.

This rearrangement joins TRBV4-1 to TRBJ2-2; TRBD2 matches at 8 bases. CDR3 length: 16 amino acids. V lost 4 bases, J lost 3 bases, and 7 bases stayed unmatched. CDR1 and CDR2 from the germline V gene are MGHRA and YSYEKL. In nucleotides, the CDR3 is TGCGCCAGCAGCCCGTACCGAGCGGGAGACACCGGGGAGCTGTTTTTT. This encodes CASSPYRAGDTGELFF.

J is TRBJ1-1 and V is TRBV7-6, with D possibly matching TRBD1 (6 bases). CDR1 and CDR2 (germline): SGHVS, FNYEAQ. The ends were cut back, 3 bases at V and 1 base at J, with 9 bases in the middle. This CDR3 region has 14 residues. This CDR3 is CASSLGAENTEAFF. The CDR3 nucleotides read TGTGCCAGCAGCTTGGGGGCAGAGAACACTGAAGCTTTCTTT.

The V and J genes are TRBV5-1 and TRBJ1-4, with D unresolved. The V end lost 0 bases, the J end lost 3 bases, and 3 bases lay between the germline ends. CDR1 is SGHRS, CDR2 YFSETQ, per germline. CDR3 length: 13 residues. The CDR3 DNA reads as TGCGCCAGCAGCTTGGGTGCTAATGAAAAACTGTTTTTT. Translation gives CASSLGANEKLFF.

The chain couples TRBV11-2 to TRBJ2-2; possibly TRBD1 or TRBD2 for D (5 bases each). V shed 3 bases and J shed 2 bases, with 7 bases lying between them. Germline V gene data show CDR1 as SGHAT and CDR2 as FQNNGV. CDR3 size: 14 residues. CDR3 coding DNA: TGTGCCAGCAGCTTTGGGGGTAACACCGGGGAGCTGTTTTTT. Translation gives CASSFGGNTGELFF. Full variable domain (outside the CDR3, taken from reference TRBV11-2 and TRBJ2-2): EAGVAQSPRYKIIEKRQSVAFWCNPISGHATLYWYQQILGQGPKLLIQFQNNGVVDDSQLPKDRFSAERLKGVDSTLKIQPAKLEDSAVYLCASSFGGNTGELFFGEGSRLTVL.